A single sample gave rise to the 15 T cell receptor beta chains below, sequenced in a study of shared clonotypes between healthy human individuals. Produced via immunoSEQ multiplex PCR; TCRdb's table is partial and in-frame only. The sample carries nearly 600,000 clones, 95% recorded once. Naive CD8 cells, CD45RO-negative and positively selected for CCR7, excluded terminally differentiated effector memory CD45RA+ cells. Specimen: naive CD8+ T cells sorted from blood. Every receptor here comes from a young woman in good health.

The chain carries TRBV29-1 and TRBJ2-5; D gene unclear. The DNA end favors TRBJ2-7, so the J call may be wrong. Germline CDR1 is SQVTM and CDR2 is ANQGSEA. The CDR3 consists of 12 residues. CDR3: CSVEVQSYEQYF. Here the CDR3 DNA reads TGCAGCGTTGAAGTACAGTCCTACGAGCAGTACTTC.

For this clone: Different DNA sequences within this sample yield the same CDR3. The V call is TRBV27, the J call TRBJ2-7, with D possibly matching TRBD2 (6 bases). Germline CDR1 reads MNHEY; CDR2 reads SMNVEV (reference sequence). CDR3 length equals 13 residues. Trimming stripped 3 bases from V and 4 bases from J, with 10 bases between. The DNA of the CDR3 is TGTGCCAGCAGTTTCCTAGGGACTTACGAGCAGTACTTC. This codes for CASSFLGTYEQYF.

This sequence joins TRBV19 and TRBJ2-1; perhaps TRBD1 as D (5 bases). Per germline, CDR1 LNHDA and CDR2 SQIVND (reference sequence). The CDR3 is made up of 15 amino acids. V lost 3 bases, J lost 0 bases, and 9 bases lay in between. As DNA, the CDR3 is TGTGCCAGTAGTATGGATGACAGCTCCTACAATGAGCAGTTCTTC. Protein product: CASSMDDSSYNEQFF.

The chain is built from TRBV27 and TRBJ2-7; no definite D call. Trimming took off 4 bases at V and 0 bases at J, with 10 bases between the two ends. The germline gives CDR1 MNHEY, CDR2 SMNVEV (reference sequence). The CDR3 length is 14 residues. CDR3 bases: TGTGCCAGCAGTTCGGGTGTGAGCTCCTACGAGCAGTACTTC. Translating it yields CASSSGVSSYEQYF.

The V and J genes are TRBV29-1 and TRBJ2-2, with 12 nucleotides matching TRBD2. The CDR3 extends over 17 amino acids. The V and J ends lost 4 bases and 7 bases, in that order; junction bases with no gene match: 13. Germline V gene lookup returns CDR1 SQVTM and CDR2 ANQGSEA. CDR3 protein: CSVGDGLAGIPNGELFF. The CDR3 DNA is TGCAGCGTTGGGGACGGACTAGCGGGAATTCCGAACGGGGAGCTGTTTTTT.

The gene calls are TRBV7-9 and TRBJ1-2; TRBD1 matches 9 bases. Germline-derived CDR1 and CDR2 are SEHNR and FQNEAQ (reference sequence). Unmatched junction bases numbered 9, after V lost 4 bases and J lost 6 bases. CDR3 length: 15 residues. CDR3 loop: CASSSRTGVWDGYTF. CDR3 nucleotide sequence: TGTGCCAGCAGCTCCCGGACAGGGGTGTGGGATGGCTACACCTTC.

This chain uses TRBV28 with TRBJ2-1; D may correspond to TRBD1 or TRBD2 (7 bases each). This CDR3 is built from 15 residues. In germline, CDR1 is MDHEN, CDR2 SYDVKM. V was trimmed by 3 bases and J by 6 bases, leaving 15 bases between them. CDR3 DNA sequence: TGTGCCAGCAGTTTTCGACAGGGAGGGGTCAATGAGCAGTTCTTC. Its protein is CASSFRQGGVNEQFF.

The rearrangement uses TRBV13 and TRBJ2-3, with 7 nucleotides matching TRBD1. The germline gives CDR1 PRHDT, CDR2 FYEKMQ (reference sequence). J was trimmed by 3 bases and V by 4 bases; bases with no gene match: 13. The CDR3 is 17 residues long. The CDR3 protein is CASSSSSRGLVTDTQYF. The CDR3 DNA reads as TGTGCCAGCAGCTCTTCTTCTAGGGGGCTAGTGACAGATACGCAGTATTTT.

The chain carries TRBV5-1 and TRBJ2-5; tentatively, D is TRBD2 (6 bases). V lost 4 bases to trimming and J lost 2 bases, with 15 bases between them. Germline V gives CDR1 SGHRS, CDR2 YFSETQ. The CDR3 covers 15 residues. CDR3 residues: CASSTSRNKQETQYF. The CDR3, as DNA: TGCGCCAGCAGCACTAGCAGAAATAAACAAGAGACCCAGTACTTC.

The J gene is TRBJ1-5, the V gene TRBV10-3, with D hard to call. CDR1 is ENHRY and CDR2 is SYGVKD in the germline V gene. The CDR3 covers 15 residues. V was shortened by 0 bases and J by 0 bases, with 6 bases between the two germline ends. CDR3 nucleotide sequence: TGTGCCATCAGTGAGTCAGACTATAGCAATCAGCCCCAGCATTTT. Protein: CAISESDYSNQPQHF.

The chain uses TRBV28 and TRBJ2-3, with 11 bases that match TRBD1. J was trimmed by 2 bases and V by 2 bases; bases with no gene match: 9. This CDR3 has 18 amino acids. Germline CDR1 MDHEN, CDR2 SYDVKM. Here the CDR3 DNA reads TGTGCCAGCAGTTTACCCGGGACAGGGGGAGCTGACACAGATACGCAGTATTTT. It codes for CASSLPGTGGADTDTQYF.

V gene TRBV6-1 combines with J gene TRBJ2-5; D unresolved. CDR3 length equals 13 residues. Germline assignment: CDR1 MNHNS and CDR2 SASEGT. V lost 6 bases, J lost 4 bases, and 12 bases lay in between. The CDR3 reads CASRPGLGETQYF. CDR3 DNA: TGTGCCAGCAGGCCCGGGCTGGGAGAGACCCAGTACTTC.

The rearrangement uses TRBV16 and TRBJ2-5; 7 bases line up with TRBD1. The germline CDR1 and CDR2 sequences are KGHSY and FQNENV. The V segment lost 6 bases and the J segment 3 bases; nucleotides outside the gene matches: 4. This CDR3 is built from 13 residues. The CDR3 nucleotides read TGTGCCAGCAGACGGACAGGCAAAGAGACCCAGTACTTC. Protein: CASRRTGKETQYF.

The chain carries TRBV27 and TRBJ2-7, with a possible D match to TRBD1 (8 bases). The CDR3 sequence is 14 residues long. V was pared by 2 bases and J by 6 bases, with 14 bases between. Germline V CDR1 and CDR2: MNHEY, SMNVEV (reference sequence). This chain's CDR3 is CASSLGNRGGEQYF. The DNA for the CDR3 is TGTGCCAGCAGTTTAGGGAACAGGGGGGGCGAGCAGTACTTC.

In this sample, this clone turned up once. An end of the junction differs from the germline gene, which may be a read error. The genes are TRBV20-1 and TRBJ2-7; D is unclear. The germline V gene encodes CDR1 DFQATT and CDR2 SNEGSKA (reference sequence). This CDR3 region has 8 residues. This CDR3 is CSAGRRDF. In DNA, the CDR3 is TGCAGCGCCGGCAGAAGAGACTTC.